These 18 T cell receptor beta chains originate from one sample sequenced in a study of T cell repertoires in cytomegalovirus infection. TCRdb analysed the reads with MiXCR anew, one entry per CDR3 protein. The data hold fewer than 550,000 distinct CDR3 sequences, with approximately 33% observed a single time. The sequencing sample was made of PBMCs. These receptors came from a human donor in good health (CMV status not recorded). Some clones in this sample may be carry-over from other donors' samples.

This clonotype was observed a few times. J is TRBJ1-1 and V is TRBV6-5; D might be TRBD1 (5 bases). Trimming pared 7 bases from V and 11 bases from J, leaving 20 bases between. Germline V gene sequence: CDR1 MNHEY, CDR2 SVGAGI. The CDR3 has 13 residues. CDR3 sequence (DNA): TGTGCCAGCATTTCAGGGACGGGATTTGTGGCTTTCTTT. It translates to CASISGTGFVAFF.

This clonotype was recorded at least ten times. The chain employs TRBV7-2 and TRBJ1-2, with D uncertain. The CDR3 totals 15 residues. Germline CDR1 reads SGHTA; CDR2 reads FQGNSA. V gave up 5 bases and J gave up 0 bases, with 13 bases separating them. CDR3 amino acids: CASSNNAGSNYGYTF. CDR3 in DNA: TGTGCCAGCAGCAATAATGCAGGCTCTAACTATGGCTACACCTTC.

This clonotype was detected ten times or more. The CDR3 spells CASSPRLAGGQETQYF. In nucleotides, the CDR3 is TGTGCCAGCAGCCCCAGACTAGCGGGGGGCCAAGAGACCCAGTACTTC. This chain joins TRBV7-8 and TRBJ2-5, with 13 bases matching TRBD2. The CDR3 loop spans 16 amino acids. With 5 bases clipped from V and 1 base from J, the junction kept 4 bases outside the gene matches. Germline CDR1 and CDR2: SGHVS and FQNEAQ.

With regard to this clonotype: At one end, the junction sequence differs from germline, possibly due to a read error. The chain has TRBV5-5 and TRBJ2-7, with 7 bases lining up with TRBD1. This CDR3 is 14 amino acids long. The germline V gene encodes CDR1 SGHKS and CDR2 YYEKEE (reference sequence). The CDR3 coding sequence is TGTGCCAGCAGCTCCCCGGGACAGACCTACGAGCAGTGCTTC. Protein sequence: CASSSPGQTYEQCF.

The sample holds many counts of this clonotype. The rearrangement links TRBV7-2 to TRBJ2-7; the D call may be TRBD1 or TRBD2 (6 bases each). The CDR3 is 15 residues long. V was pared by 1 base and J by 3 bases, with 13 bases between. Per germline, CDR1 SGHTA and CDR2 FQGNSA. In DNA form, the CDR3 reads TGTGCCAGCAGCTTAGTATGGGGGGCCGACTACGAGCAGTACTTC. It encodes CASSLVWGADYEQYF. The whole variable domain, remainder taken from reference TRBV7-2 and TRBJ2-7, is GAGVSQSPSNKVTEKGKDVELRCDPISGHTALYWYRQSLGQGLEFLIYFQGNSAPDKSGLPSDRFSAERTGGSVSTLTIQRTQQEDSAVYLCASSLVWGADYEQYFGPGTRLTVT.

On this clonotype: This may be a read error: a much more frequent sequence differs by one nucleotide. The genes are TRBV7-9 and TRBJ2-7, with TRBD2 as a possible D gene (7 bases). Trimming shortened V by 2 bases and J by 7 bases, and 21 bases separated the two germline ends. The CDR3 runs 16 residues. CDR1 and CDR2 from the germline V gene are SEHNR and FQNEAQ (reference sequence). The CDR3, as DNA: TGTGCCAGCAGCTTACGGGGGGCGGTGGGGCCGGGGGAGCAGTACTTC. Its translation: CASSLRGAVGPGEQYF.

This clonotype was seen at least ten times. The chain is built from TRBV7-2 and TRBJ1-5; no definite D call. Germline CDR1 reads SGHTA; CDR2 reads FQGNSA. V gave up 0 bases and J gave up 2 bases, with 11 bases separating them. This CDR3 is built from 16 residues. CDR3 region: CASSLAGRPGNQPQHF. The DNA for the CDR3 is TGTGCCAGCAGCTTAGCAGGCCGACCTGGCAATCAGCCCCAGCATTTT.

This chain connects TRBV7-6 to TRBJ2-7; D unresolved. This CDR3 has 14 amino acids. Germline CDR1 reads SGHVS; CDR2 reads FNYEAQ. V dropped 2 bases and J dropped 1 base, with 9 bases sitting between them. The CDR3 sequence: CASSLTPGSYEQYF. CDR3 DNA: TGTGCCAGCAGCTTAACCCCAGGATCCTACGAGCAGTACTTC.

This chain links TRBV6-2 or TRBV6-3 with TRBJ2-1; 8 nucleotides match TRBD1. The germline V gene encodes CDR1 MNHEY and CDR2 SVGEGT. Trimming cost V 7 bases and J 9 bases; bases outside gene matches: 11. The CDR3 has 14 residues. DNA for the CDR3: TGTGCCAGCACCGGCGGGACAGGTCTATTTGAGCAGTTCTTC. Translated: CASTGGTGLFEQFF.

The chain employs TRBV2 and TRBJ2-3, with D perhaps TRBD2 (5 bases). Germline V gene sequence: CDR1 SNHLY, CDR2 FYNNEI. The CDR3 is 15 amino acids. V lost 4 bases and J lost 2, with 13 bases in between. The CDR3 DNA reads as TGTGCCAGCAGTGTGCTAGCTACGGTCACAGATACGCAGTATTTT. Amino acid sequence: CASSVLATVTDTQYF.

This clonotype was observed at least ten times. The chain recombines TRBV7-2 with TRBJ2-5; D ambiguous. CDR1 is SGHTA, CDR2 FQGNSA, per germline. Trimming cost V 5 bases and J 2 bases, with 15 bases left between them. CDR3 length: 15 residues. CDR3 nucleotides: TGTGCCAGCAGCCCGGAGAAGAGAGCTCAAGAGACCCAGTACTTC. Its protein product is CASSPEKRAQETQYF.

The chain uses TRBV6-6 and TRBJ2-3, with 10 positions matching TRBD2. Unmatched junction bases numbered 3, after V lost 7 bases and J lost 2 bases. Germline V CDR1 and CDR2: MNHNY, SVGAGI (reference sequence). The CDR3 has 14 amino acids. CDR3 DNA sequence: TGTGCCAGCACTAGCGGGGGTTACACAGATACGCAGTATTTT. Translating it yields CASTSGGYTDTQYF.

This clonotype was found a few times. The J gene is TRBJ1-2, the V gene TRBV5-8; 11 positions match TRBD1. With 3 bases clipped from V and 0 bases from J, the junction kept 4 bases outside the gene matches. The germline CDR1 and CDR2 sequences are SGHTS and YDEGEE. The CDR3 covers 16 residues. CDR3 amino acids: CASSSDRGRPNYGYTF. The CDR3 DNA sequence: TGTGCCAGCAGCTCGGACAGGGGGCGACCTAACTATGGCTACACCTTC.

This clonotype came up many times. This chain uses TRBV12-3 or TRBV12-4 with TRBJ2-1, with TRBD1 matching 7 bases. This CDR3 comprises 14 residues. After removal of 5 bases from V and 6 bases from J, the junction contained 7 bases not matched to a gene. The CDR3 nucleotides are TGTGCCAGCAGTCAAGACAGGGCGCGCAATGAGCAGTTCTTC. The encoded protein is CASSQDRARNEQFF.

With regard to this clonotype: Since a much larger clone is just one base distant, this may be a read error. No conserved phenylalanine or tryptophan is present at the end of the CDR3, so a read error is the likely explanation. This sequence joins TRBV7-8 and TRBJ1-1; D is uncertain. This CDR3 region has 14 residues. The germline V gene has CDR1 SGHVS and CDR2 FQNEAQ. V was pared by 0 bases and J by 1 base, with 6 bases between. The CDR3 DNA sequence: TGTGCCAGCAGCTTAGCGGTCCCGAACACTGAAGCTTTCTCT. It encodes CASSLAVPNTEAFS.

V gene TRBV28 combines with J gene TRBJ1-6; 11 bases are a match to TRBD1. Germline assignment: CDR1 MDHEN and CDR2 SYDVKM. The CDR3 length is 18 residues. The V gene end was trimmed by 6 bases and the J gene end by 0 bases; junction bases not matched to a gene: 7. CDR3 loop: CASRGTGGSSSYNSPLHF. Here the CDR3 DNA reads TGTGCCAGCAGGGGGACAGGGGGATCGAGCTCCTATAATTCACCCCTCCACTTT.

Regarding this clonotype: A much larger clone sits a single nucleotide away, making a read error possible. The chain carries TRBV14 and TRBJ1-4; D is perhaps TRBD1 (6 bases). CDR1 SGHDN and CDR2 FVKESK come from the germline V gene. The CDR3 length is 14 residues. Trimming left V 6 bases short and J 8 bases short, with 16 bases between. Written as DNA, the CDR3 is TGTGCCAGCAGACCCGGGACATTTCGCGAAAAACTGTTTTTT. It is translated as CASRPGTFREKLFF.

This clonotype came up a few times. The chain is built from TRBV7-8 and TRBJ2-3; D remains ambiguous. Between the trimmed V and J ends, which lost 5 bases and 0 bases, there was a span of 15 bases. The CDR3 extends over 16 amino acids. Germline-derived CDR1 and CDR2 are SGHVS and FQNEAQ. The CDR3 loop is CASSALESDSTDTQYF. CDR3 nucleotides: TGTGCCAGCAGCGCCCTAGAATCCGATAGCACAGATACGCAGTATTTT.